The 18 T cell receptor beta chains below were found in one sample sequenced in a study of T cells after yellow fever vaccination. Via MiXCR, TCRdb re-called the 5' RACE reads, giving one row per CDR3 protein. Of under 700,000 distinct CDR3 sequences listed, less than 20% were seen once; the top ten hold 17%. Sequenced material: PBMCs, taken 5 to 6 days after the first yellow fever vaccination. The receptor set was obtained from a young man who received the YFV17D yellow fever vaccine.

This clonotype has just one count. The rearrangement uses TRBV19 and TRBJ2-5; D might be TRBD1 (5 bases). CDR3 length: 13 residues. Germline lookup yields CDR1 LNHDA and CDR2 SQIVND (reference sequence). Trimming pared 5 bases from V and 5 bases from J, leaving 12 bases between. The CDR3: CASSWAPGETQYF. CDR3 DNA sequence: TGTGCCAGTAGTTGGGCGCCAGGGGAGACCCAGTACTTC.

This clonotype showed up just a few times. This chain connects TRBV7-9 to TRBJ2-5, with TRBD1 as a possible D gene (6 bases). Per germline, CDR1 SEHNR and CDR2 FQNEAQ (reference sequence). CDR3 length equals 14 residues. V shed 2 bases and J shed 2 bases, with 9 bases lying between them. The CDR3 here is CASSLQGLQETQYF. In nucleotides, the CDR3 is TGTGCCAGCAGCTTACAGGGGCTACAAGAGACCCAGTACTTC.

The gene calls are TRBV13 and TRBJ1-1; TRBD1 is a possible D gene (5 bases). Germline V gives CDR1 PRHDT, CDR2 FYEKMQ (reference sequence). CDR3 length: 18 amino acids. The V end was cut by 10 bases, the J end by 1 base, with 28 bases between. The CDR3 here is CAISPRGGLGAANTEAFF. For the CDR3, the DNA is TGTGCCATCAGTCCCCGGGGGGGACTTGGGGCCGCGAACACTGAAGCTTTCTTT.

The gene calls are TRBV5-4 and TRBJ1-4, with 7 bases aligning to TRBD1. In germline, CDR1 is SGHNT, CDR2 YYREEE (reference sequence). The CDR3 contains 15 residues. V lost 4 bases and J lost 6; bases outside the gene matches: 9. The CDR3 DNA reads TGTGCCAGCAGCGTCAGACAGGGAGGATATGAAAAACTGTTTTTT. It is translated as CASSVRQGGYEKLFF. Looking up the rest from reference TRBV5-4 and TRBJ1-4 gives the full variable domain: ETGVTQSPTHLIKTRGQQVTLRCSSQSGHNTVSWYQQALGQGPQFIFQYYREEENGRGNFPPRFSGLQFPNYSSELNVNALELDDSALYLCASSVRQGGYEKLFFGSGTQLSVL.

This clonotype showed up just a few times. The chain carries TRBV5-1 and TRBJ1-2; 8 bases are a match to TRBD1. In germline, CDR1 is SGHRS, CDR2 YFSETQ. After removal of 3 bases from V and 8 bases from J, the junction contained 15 bases not matched to a gene. The CDR3 length is 16 residues. The CDR3 DNA reads TGCGCCAGCAGCTCAACCTCCATCCGGACAGGGCAAGGCTACACCTTC. Translating gives CASSSTSIRTGQGYTF.

This clonotype was seen a few times. This chain links TRBV7-2 with TRBJ2-2, with 7 bases lining up with TRBD2. The CDR3 sequence is 16 residues long. Trimming removed 5 bases from V and 3 bases from J; junction bases left unmatched: 9. Germline V gives CDR1 SGHTA, CDR2 FQGNSA. CDR3 bases: TGTGCCAGCAGCCCATCGGGAGGACGGTACACCGGGGAGCTGTTTTTT. This codes for CASSPSGGRYTGELFF.

V usage is TRBV18 and J usage is TRBJ2-5; D may be TRBD1 or TRBD2 (5 bases each). From germline, CDR1 is KGHSH and CDR2 LQKENI. Trimming took off 4 bases at V and 5 bases at J, with 17 bases between the two ends. The CDR3 runs to 15 residues. The chain's CDR3 is CASSLGGHPGETQYF. The CDR3 DNA sequence: TGTGCCAGCTCACTCGGCGGGCACCCAGGGGAGACCCAGTACTTC.

This clonotype was detected only a few times. CDR3 in DNA: TGTGCCAGCAGCAAAGGGGGGGCTGGTGAAAAACTGTTTTTT. The encoded protein is CASSKGGAGEKLFF. This chain uses TRBV7-9 with TRBJ1-4, with D maybe TRBD1 (6 bases). Germline V lookup: CDR1 SEHNR, CDR2 FQNEAQ (reference sequence). This CDR3 has 14 residues. V was cut by 5 bases and J by 7 bases, with 14 bases left in between.

This clonotype was seen only a few times. The chain employs TRBV5-6 and TRBJ2-7; TRBD1 agrees at 8 bases. V gave up 5 bases and J gave up 0 bases; unmatched junction bases: 4. The CDR3 contains 14 residues. Germline V gene data show CDR1 as SGHDT and CDR2 as YYEEEE. As DNA, the CDR3 is TGTGCCAGCAGTTGGGACAGGAGCTCCTACGAGCAGTACTTC. Protein sequence: CASSWDRSSYEQYF.

This clonotype was counted only a few times. The gene calls are TRBV2 and TRBJ1-1; TRBD1 matches at 7 bases. V lost 8 bases and J lost 3; bases outside the gene matches: 12. CDR1 SNHLY and CDR2 FYNNEI come from the germline V gene. CDR3 length: 15 amino acids. The CDR3 loop is CASPRNDRVDTEAFF. In nucleotides, the CDR3 is TGTGCCAGCCCAAGAAACGACAGGGTGGACACTGAAGCTTTCTTT. Full variable domain (rest looked up from reference TRBV2 and TRBJ1-1): EPEVTQTPSHQVTQMGQEVILRCVPISNHLYFYWYRQILGQKVEFLVSFYNNEISEKSEIFDDQFSVERPDGSNFTLKIRSTKLEDSAMYFCASPRNDRVDTEAFFGQGTRLTVV.

CDR3 protein: CASSPGFWKETQYF. CDR3 nucleotide sequence: TGTGCCAGCTCACCAGGTTTCTGGAAGGAGACCCAGTACTTC. J is TRBJ2-5 and V is TRBV18; D unclear. The germline V and J ends were trimmed by 2 bases and 5 bases, with 12 bases remaining between them. CDR1 KGHSH and CDR2 LQKENI come from the germline V gene. The length of the CDR3 is 14 residues.

This chain connects TRBV7-2 to TRBJ1-2; D is ambiguous. The CDR3 has 11 residues. Trimming took off 8 bases at V and 1 base at J, with 5 bases between the two ends. Germline V gene data show CDR1 as SGHTA and CDR2 as FQGNSA. CDR3 protein: CASAGNYGYTF. The DNA for the CDR3 is TGTGCCAGCGCGGGTAACTATGGCTACACCTTC.

In this sample, this clonotype turned up many times. V gene TRBV3-1 combines with J gene TRBJ2-7; 10 bases agree with TRBD2. Germline CDR1 and CDR2: LGHDT and YNNKEL (reference sequence). The CDR3 spans 16 residues. V shed 7 bases and J 5 bases; nucleotides not matched to a gene: 14. As DNA, the CDR3 is TGTGCCAGCAACCCGTCGTATAGCGGGGGGCCGCACGAGCAGTACTTC. This translates into CASNPSYSGGPHEQYF.

A few counts support this clonotype. V gene TRBV12-3 or TRBV12-4 combines with J gene TRBJ1-3; the D gene is possibly TRBD1 (5 bases). The V and J ends lost 7 bases and 0 bases respectively, with 7 bases between them. The CDR3 spans 13 residues. This CDR3 reads CASTDNSGNTIYF. The CDR3 bases are TGTGCCAGCACGGACAACTCTGGAAACACCATATATTTT.

J is TRBJ2-1 and V is TRBV28; D is uncertain. Germline CDR1 reads MDHEN; CDR2 reads SYDVKM. CDR3 length: 12 residues. The ends were cut back, 7 bases at V and 10 bases at J, with 14 bases in the middle. The CDR3 DNA is TGTGCCAGCACCGCGCGAGTCGGGGAGCAGTTCTTC. Amino acids: CASTARVGEQFF.

This clonotype showed up just a few times. The chain has TRBV25-1 and TRBJ2-6; possibly TRBD1 for D (6 bases). Per the germline V gene, CDR1 is MGHDK and CDR2 is SYGVNS. The V end was cut by 6 bases, the J end by 2 bases, with 11 bases between. The length of the CDR3 is 15 residues. This chain's CDR3 is CASSHNRAGANVLTF. The DNA for the CDR3 is TGTGCCAGCAGCCACAACAGGGCTGGGGCCAACGTCCTGACTTTC.

The chain has TRBV29-1 and TRBJ1-4, with TRBD1 as a possible D gene (5 bases). CDR3 length: 12 residues. The germline V gene has CDR1 SQVTM and CDR2 ANQGSEA. The V gene lost 4 bases and the J gene lost 4 bases, with 7 bases spanning the gap. CDR3: CSVVQGNEKLFF. Here the CDR3 DNA reads TGCAGCGTTGTCCAGGGTAATGAAAAACTGTTTTTT.

This clonotype showed up just a few times. The chain couples TRBV5-6 to TRBJ2-5, with D perhaps matching TRBD2 (7 bases). CDR1 is SGHDT and CDR2 is YYEEEE in the germline V gene. The CDR3 contains 15 residues. V lost 0 bases and J lost 3, with 12 bases in between. CDR3 DNA sequence: TGTGCCAGCAGCTTGGTTGGCGGGGGCGAAGAGACCCAGTACTTC. Encoded protein: CASSLVGGGEETQYF. The full variable domain, completed using reference TRBV5-6 and TRBJ2-5, is DAGVTQSPTHLIKTRGQQVTLRCSPKSGHDTVSWYQQALGQGPQFIFQYYEEEERQRGNFPDRFSGHQFPNYSSELNVNALLLGDSALYLCASSLVGGGEETQYFGPGTRLLVL.